What follows is one TCR beta chain and its context. Its antigen is not known. The sequenced template was cDNA made from the entire isolated RNA. Profiling relied on immunoSEQ multiplex PCR, and the TCRdb table lists in-frame clones only, not all of them. The table lists about 160,000 clones, 6.5% to 8.5% of them singletons. There was one heparinised blood draw per donor, averaging roughly 100 mL. Sorting that relied on CD45RO/CCR7/CD25/CD127/CD95/CD27 yielded CD4+ naive, central memory, regulatory and stem cell-like memory cells. The CDR3 runs to 13 residues. Deletions cut 7 bases from V and 6 bases from J, with 13 bases between. Germline CDR1 and CDR2: MNHEY and SVGAGI. The entry originates in a study of beta chain features in type 1 diabetes. As for the study in general: The examined sorted cells totaled some 99 million across samples.

The study, taken as a whole, reports: When Type 1 diabetes patients were examined, their TCRB CDR3s proved moderately but significantly shorter in all four CD4+ subsets. Possibly, sequencing cDNA over-represented cells that had high TCR expression levels.

The receptor was isolated from a woman between 18 and 29 years old with type 1 diabetes. The rearrangement links TRBV6-5 to TRBJ2-1, with D maybe TRBD1 (7 bases). The material sequenced was central memory CD4+ T cells from blood. As DNA, the CDR3 is TGTGCCAGCAACCGACAGGGAGGCAATGAGCAGTTCTTC. Translated: CASNRQGGNEQFF.